The TCR beta chain under discussion was sequenced for a study of brain T cells in children with intractable seizures. The V and J ends lost 3 bases and 7 bases respectively, with 7 bases between them. Germline values: CDR1 SGDLS, CDR2 YYNGEE. The CDR3 loop spans 11 amino acids. Only cases whose brain tissue showed the highest T cell transcript signatures were sequenced. Before surgery, patients took at least one anti-epileptic drug. Findings and limits, study-wide: Viral specificity was inferred only from CDR3 similarity; HCMV serostatus was unknown. Clones missing pre-surgery may reflect undersampling of that blood sample.

This clone was observed once. The target antigen is unknown. The assay was immunoSEQ multiplex PCR, and TCRdb's table has in-frame clones only and misses some. The table has some 41,000 clones, 90% seen once. This material consisted of peripheral blood, taken at surgery. The rearrangement joins TRBV9 to TRBJ1-2; D gene ambiguous. The sequence came from a girl aged 2-9 years with tuberous sclerosis and intractable seizures. Here the CDR3 reads CASSALGGYTF. The CDR3 DNA is TGTGCCAGCAGCGCCCTAGGTGGCTACACCTTC. The entire variable domain, with the rest obtained from reference TRBV9 and TRBJ1-2, is as follows: DSGVTQTPKHLITATGQRVTLRCSPRSGDLSVYWYQQSLDQGLQFLIQYYNGEERAKGNILERFSAQQFPDLHSELNLSSLELGDSALYFCASSALGGYTFGSGTRLTVV.